The 25 T cell receptor beta chains below come from one sample, sequenced in a study of shared clonotypes between healthy human individuals. Profiled with immunoSEQ multiplex PCR; TCRdb holds only in-frame clones, not every one. The sample consists of about 730,000 clones, about two thirds of them appearing once. Sequencing was carried out using memory CD4+ T cells sorted from blood. The sample's subset: CD45RA-negative fraction. These receptor sequences come from a woman aged 25 to 39 in good health.

This clone was seen once. J is TRBJ2-3 and V is TRBV19; 9 bases map to TRBD2. The CDR3 has 15 residues. The germline V gene encodes CDR1 LNHDA and CDR2 SQIVND (reference sequence). With 6 bases clipped from V and 0 bases from J, the junction kept 4 bases outside the gene matches. The CDR3 nucleotides read TGTGCCAGTAGACAAACTAGCGGGAGCACAGATACGCAGTATTTT. Translation gives CASRQTSGSTDTQYF.

This clone was seen more than once but under ten times. The V gene is TRBV28, the J gene TRBJ1-5, with 11 nucleotides matching TRBD1. V lost 7 bases, J lost 7 bases, and 6 bases stayed unmatched. Germline CDR1 MDHEN, CDR2 SYDVKM. There are 14 residues in the CDR3. The CDR3 protein is CASIQDRGRQPQHF. DNA of the CDR3: TGTGCCAGCATCCAGGACAGGGGGCGGCAGCCCCAGCATTTT.

The gene calls are TRBV2 and TRBJ2-7; D possibly corresponds to TRBD1 (5 bases). CDR1 is SNHLY and CDR2 is FYNNEI in the germline V gene. V was cut by 6 bases and J by 2 bases, with 11 bases left in between. The CDR3 totals 13 residues. The DNA for the CDR3 is TGTGCCAGCAGAGACAGCGAACCCTACGAGCAGTACTTC. Translation: CASRDSEPYEQYF.

The rearrangement uses TRBV7-9 and TRBJ1-6; D is possibly TRBD1 (5 bases). Deletions cut 5 bases from V and 11 bases from J, with 19 bases between. This CDR3 has 15 amino acids. Germline CDR1 reads SEHNR; CDR2 reads FQNEAQ (reference sequence). The CDR3 is CASSVVRDSPAPLHF. In nucleotides, the CDR3 is TGTGCCAGCAGCGTAGTAAGGGACTCGCCTGCACCCCTCCACTTT.

The chain joins TRBV18 to TRBJ2-1; TRBD2 matches at 11 bases. The CDR3 has 16 amino acids. Germline V gene sequence: CDR1 KGHSH, CDR2 LQKENI. The V gene end was trimmed by 1 base and the J gene end by 5 bases; junction bases not matched to a gene: 4. The DNA of the CDR3 is TGTGCCAGCTCACCACTGGGGACTAGCGGAAACAATGAGCAGTTCTTC. This codes for CASSPLGTSGNNEQFF.

V and J are TRBV29-1 and TRBJ1-2, with 7 bases matching TRBD1. Germline loops: CDR1 SQVTM, CDR2 ANQGSEA. This CDR3 is 14 amino acids long. V shed 1 base, J shed 2 bases, and the junction held 4 bases outside the gene matches. The CDR3 region has the DNA TGCAGCGTTGAAGCGGAGACAGGGAACTATGGCTACACCTTC. Translation gives CSVEAETGNYGYTF.

This clone was seen many times. The chain joins TRBV10-1 to TRBJ2-7; 8 bases line up with TRBD2. Germline values: CDR1 WNHNN, CDR2 SYGVQD (reference sequence). Unmatched junction bases numbered 7, after V lost 3 bases and J lost 3 bases. The CDR3 is 15 residues long. CDR3 nucleotides: TGCGCCAGCAGTGACTCAGCGGGAGTGGGCTACGAGCAGTACTTC. Encoded protein: CASSDSAGVGYEQYF.

This sequence joins TRBV19 and TRBJ1-2; 12 bases are a match to TRBD1. CDR1 and CDR2 from the germline V gene are LNHDA and SQIVND (reference sequence). The V and J ends lost 4 bases and 8 bases, in that order; junction bases with no gene match: 2. The CDR3 has 13 amino acids. The CDR3 spells CASSRDRGHGYTF. As DNA, the CDR3 is TGTGCCAGTAGTAGGGACAGGGGGCACGGCTACACCTTC.

This chain joins TRBV28 and TRBJ2-7, with 7 bases that match TRBD1. CDR3 length equals 14 residues. The trim removed 6 bases at V and 2 bases at J, leaving 7 bases unmatched. Looked up from germline, CDR1 is MDHEN and CDR2 is SYDVKM. The CDR3 is CASRPTGVPYEQYF. For the CDR3, the DNA is TGTGCCAGCAGGCCAACAGGGGTTCCCTACGAGCAGTACTTC.

The chain is built from TRBV29-1 and TRBJ2-3, with D possibly being TRBD1 (6 bases). Germline V CDR1 and CDR2: SQVTM, ANQGSEA. The CDR3 loop spans 17 amino acids. The V end was cut by 0 bases, the J end by 5 bases, with 21 bases between. The CDR3 sequence: CSVEDRRRGRGGDTQYF. Written as DNA, the CDR3 is TGCAGCGTTGAAGATCGGCGTAGGGGGAGAGGCGGAGATACGCAGTATTTT.

This chain links TRBV2 with TRBJ2-3, with TRBD2 matching 14 bases. CDR3 length: 18 amino acids. V shed 7 bases, J shed 3 bases, and the junction held 12 bases outside the gene matches. Germline-derived CDR1 and CDR2 are SNHLY and FYNNEI. CDR3 DNA: TGTGCCAGCATTCCGCGACTAGCGGGAGGGCTGAGTACAGATACGCAGTATTTT. Its protein is CASIPRLAGGLSTDTQYF.

The CDR3 spells CASTEISGGTDTQYF. The CDR3 DNA reads TGCGCCAGCACCGAGATTAGCGGGGGCACAGATACGCAGTATTTT. V usage is TRBV5-1 and J usage is TRBJ2-3; 8 bases match TRBD2. This CDR3 spans 15 amino acids. The V and J ends lost 6 bases and 1 base, in that order; junction bases with no gene match: 7. Germline V CDR1 and CDR2: SGHRS, YFSETQ.

The chain couples TRBV11-2 to TRBJ1-1; D is perhaps TRBD1 (5 bases). From germline, CDR1 is SGHAT and CDR2 FQNNGV. V was pared by 5 bases and J by 2 bases, with 15 bases between. The CDR3 contains 15 residues. For the CDR3, the DNA is TGTGCCAGCAGCGCAGGGTGGGGGGAAAACACTGAAGCTTTCTTT. This translates into CASSAGWGENTEAFF.

To note about this clone: Distinct nucleotide sequences in the sample also encode this CDR3. The rearrangement joins TRBV27 to TRBJ1-4; possible D gene TRBD1, 6 bases. The CDR3 loop spans 14 amino acids. Trimming removed 6 bases at V and 4 bases at J, with 12 bases between. Germline V gives CDR1 MNHEY, CDR2 SMNVEV (reference sequence). CDR3 sequence: CASSPRTVNEKLFF. The CDR3 DNA reads as TGTGCCAGCAGCCCTAGGACAGTTAATGAAAAACTGTTTTTT.

This clone was observed once. The rearrangement links TRBV29-1 to TRBJ2-3; D uncertain. V lost 5 bases to trimming and J lost 0 bases, with 12 bases between them. Looked up from germline, CDR1 is SQVTM and CDR2 is ANQGSEA. CDR3 length equals 14 residues. CDR3 sequence: CSVTRRPSTDTQYF. The CDR3 DNA follows: TGCAGCGTTACAAGGAGACCTAGCACAGATACGCAGTATTTT.

This rearrangement joins TRBV5-1 to TRBJ1-1; D unresolved. The CDR3 has 12 amino acids. The V and J ends lost 6 bases and 4 bases respectively, with 10 bases between them. The germline gives CDR1 SGHRS, CDR2 YFSETQ. The CDR3, as DNA: TGCGCCAGCACTGGGGTCGGCACTGAAGCTTTCTTT. Translated: CASTGVGTEAFF.

V and J are TRBV19 and TRBJ2-3; 7 bases line up with TRBD1. The CDR3 has 17 amino acids. From germline, CDR1 is LNHDA and CDR2 SQIVND (reference sequence). J was trimmed by 2 bases and V by 3 bases; bases with no gene match: 11. The CDR3 loop is CASSMIIDRDNTDTQYF. CDR3 nucleotide sequence: TGTGCCAGTAGTATGATTATAGACAGGGATAACACAGATACGCAGTATTTT. The variable domain in full, completed from reference TRBV19 and TRBJ2-3, reads DGGITQSPKYLFRKEGQNVTLSCEQNLNHDAMYWYRQDPGQGLRLIYYSQIVNDFQKGDIAEGYSVSREKKESFPLTVTSAQKNPTAFYLCASSMIIDRDNTDTQYFGPGTRLTVL.

The rearrangement uses TRBV5-1 and TRBJ2-7, with D perhaps TRBD2 (5 bases). V was pared by 0 bases and J by 3 bases, with 13 bases between. CDR3 size: 15 residues. Looked up from germline, CDR1 is SGHRS and CDR2 is YFSETQ. The CDR3, as DNA: TGCGCCAGCAGCTTGGAGGAGGCCTATGTCTACGAGCAGTACTTC. It specifies CASSLEEAYVYEQYF.

J is TRBJ2-7 and V is TRBV2; 7 nucleotides align to TRBD2. The CDR3 is 14 residues long. The V segment lost 8 bases and the J segment 4 bases; nucleotides outside the gene matches: 11. CDR1 is SNHLY, CDR2 FYNNEI, per germline. The CDR3 sequence is CASRGDYGLYEQYF. For the CDR3, the DNA is TGTGCCAGCCGAGGGGACTACGGGTTATACGAGCAGTACTTC.

The chain carries TRBV5-1 and TRBJ2-2; TRBD1 is a possible D gene (6 bases). The CDR3 is 16 residues long. The germline V gene has CDR1 SGHRS and CDR2 YFSETQ. V lost 1 base to trimming and J lost 15 bases, with 25 bases between them. In nucleotides, the CDR3 is TGCGCCAGCAGCTTGAGGTTTAACAGGGATTCCGCTCAGTTGTTTTTT. Translating it yields CASSLRFNRDSAQLFF.

This clone was picked up one time. CDR3 nucleotide sequence: TGTGCCAGCTTCTCTGCCGGCGGGGGGCAGAGCTATGGCTACACCTTC. It is translated as CASFSAGGGQSYGYTF. The chain recombines TRBV28 with TRBJ1-2; tentatively, D is TRBD1 (6 bases). Trimming stripped 8 bases from V and 4 bases from J, with 23 bases between. Germline CDR1 reads MDHEN; CDR2 reads SYDVKM. There are 16 residues in the CDR3.

The chain is built from TRBV7-3 and TRBJ2-7; D possibly corresponds to TRBD1 (6 bases). The CDR3 spans 15 residues. V lost 4 bases and J 6 bases, leaving 19 bases between the germline ends. Per germline, CDR1 SGHTA and CDR2 FQGTGA. This CDR3 is CASSYTQGTWGEQYF. The CDR3 region has the DNA TGTGCCAGCAGCTACACGCAGGGGACCTGGGGCGAGCAGTACTTC.

The V call is TRBV4-2, the J call TRBJ2-3, with D possibly called TRBD1 or TRBD2 (6 bases each). Germline CDR1 LGHNA, CDR2 YNFKEQ. Trimming cost V 1 base and J 2 bases, with 13 bases left between them. The CDR3 runs 16 residues. CDR3 amino acids: CASSQVGGGFTDTQYF. The CDR3 nucleotides are TGTGCCAGCAGCCAAGTCGGAGGGGGGTTCACAGATACGCAGTATTTT.

This clone appeared a few times. The V gene is TRBV7-2, the J gene TRBJ2-2; no definite D call. CDR3 length equals 14 residues. The V end lost 3 bases, the J end lost 2 bases, and 7 bases lay between the germline ends. Germline V gene sequence: CDR1 SGHTA, CDR2 FQGNSA. The CDR3 loop is CASSFGINTGELFF. CDR3 DNA sequence: TGTGCCAGCAGCTTTGGGATCAACACCGGGGAGCTGTTTTTT.

This chain links TRBV10-3 with TRBJ1-2, with D tentatively TRBD1 (5 bases). The CDR3 sequence is 18 residues long. Germline V gene data show CDR1 as ENHRY and CDR2 as SYGVKD. The ends were cut back, 2 bases at V and 0 bases at J, with 19 bases in the middle. The CDR3 sequence: CAISEHGTLRGANYGYTF. The CDR3 bases are TGTGCCATCAGTGAGCATGGGACTCTCCGGGGGGCTAACTATGGCTACACCTTC.